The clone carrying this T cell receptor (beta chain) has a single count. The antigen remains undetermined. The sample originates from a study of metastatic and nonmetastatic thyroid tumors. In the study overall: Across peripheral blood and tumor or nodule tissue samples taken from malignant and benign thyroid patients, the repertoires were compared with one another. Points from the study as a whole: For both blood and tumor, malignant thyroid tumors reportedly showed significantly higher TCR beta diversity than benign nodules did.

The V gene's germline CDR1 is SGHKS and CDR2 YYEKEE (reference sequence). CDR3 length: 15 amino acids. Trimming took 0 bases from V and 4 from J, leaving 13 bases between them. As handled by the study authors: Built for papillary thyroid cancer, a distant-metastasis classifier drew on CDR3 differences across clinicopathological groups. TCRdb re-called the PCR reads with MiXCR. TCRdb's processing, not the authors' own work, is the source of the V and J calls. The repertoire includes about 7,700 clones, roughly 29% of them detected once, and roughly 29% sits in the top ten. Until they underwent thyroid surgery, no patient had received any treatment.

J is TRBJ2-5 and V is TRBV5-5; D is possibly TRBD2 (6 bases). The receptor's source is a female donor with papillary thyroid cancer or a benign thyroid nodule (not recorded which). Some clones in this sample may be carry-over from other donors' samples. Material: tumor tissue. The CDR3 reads CASSLAGTPGETQYF. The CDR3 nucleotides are TGTGCCAGCAGCTTGGCCGGGACTCCAGGAGAGACCCAGTACTTC. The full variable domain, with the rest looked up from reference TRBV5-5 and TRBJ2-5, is DAGVTQSPTHLIKTRGQQVTLRCSPISGHKSVSWYQQVLGQGPQFIFQYYEKEERGRGNFPDRFSARQFPNYSSELNVNALLLGDSALYLCASSLAGTPGETQYFGPGTRLLVL.